This T cell receptor beta chain was captured by sequencing in a study of CXCR3-negative and CXCR3-positive naive CD8 T cells. On the study more broadly: Sequencing gave roughly 130 million TRB reads overall, about 1.5 +/- 0.3 million per library.

Each TRB cDNA library was prepared by 5' RACE (with UMI labels). One entry per CDR3 protein, without DNA, is what TCRdb gives after re-calling the 5' RACE reads. There are 43,000 or so distinct CDR3 sequences in the sample, with 1.6% held by the top ten. Note on this clonotype: Its antigen is undetermined.

This CDR3 is 12 amino acids long. Germline V gene sequence: CDR1 SQVTM, CDR2 ANQGSEA. CD8+ T cell subsets were each sorted in triplicate, 300,000 or so cells apiece. Study-level findings and limits: Naive subsets did not differ in surface CD5, and TRB CDR3 properties served to infer TCR strength. Higher TRB CDR3 hydrophobicity marked CXCR3-positive naive cells relative to CXCR3-negative naive cells.

The source is a human donor in good health. Some clones in this sample may be carry-over from other donors' samples. V usage is TRBV29-1 and J usage is TRBJ2-2. Sequences were obtained from naive CXCR3- CD8+ T cells from blood. Indicated subset: CD45RO-CCR7+CD27+CD95- naive CD8+ T cells lacking CXCR3 (TNR3-). The CDR3 loop is CSVAEYTGELFF.